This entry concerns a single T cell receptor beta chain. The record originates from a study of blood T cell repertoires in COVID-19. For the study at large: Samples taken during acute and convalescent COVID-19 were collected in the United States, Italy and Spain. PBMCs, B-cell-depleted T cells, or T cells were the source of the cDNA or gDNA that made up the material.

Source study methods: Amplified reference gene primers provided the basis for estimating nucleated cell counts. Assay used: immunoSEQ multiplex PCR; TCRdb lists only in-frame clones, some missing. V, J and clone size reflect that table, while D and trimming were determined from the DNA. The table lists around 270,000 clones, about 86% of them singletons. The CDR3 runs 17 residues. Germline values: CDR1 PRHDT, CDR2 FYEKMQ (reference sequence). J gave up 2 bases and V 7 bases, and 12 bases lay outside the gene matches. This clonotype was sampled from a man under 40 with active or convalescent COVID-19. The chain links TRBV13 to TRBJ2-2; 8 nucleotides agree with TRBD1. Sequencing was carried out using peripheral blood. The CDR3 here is CASNPNRDRINTGELFF. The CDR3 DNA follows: TGTGCCAGCAATCCTAACCGGGACAGGATAAACACCGGGGAGCTGTTTTTT.